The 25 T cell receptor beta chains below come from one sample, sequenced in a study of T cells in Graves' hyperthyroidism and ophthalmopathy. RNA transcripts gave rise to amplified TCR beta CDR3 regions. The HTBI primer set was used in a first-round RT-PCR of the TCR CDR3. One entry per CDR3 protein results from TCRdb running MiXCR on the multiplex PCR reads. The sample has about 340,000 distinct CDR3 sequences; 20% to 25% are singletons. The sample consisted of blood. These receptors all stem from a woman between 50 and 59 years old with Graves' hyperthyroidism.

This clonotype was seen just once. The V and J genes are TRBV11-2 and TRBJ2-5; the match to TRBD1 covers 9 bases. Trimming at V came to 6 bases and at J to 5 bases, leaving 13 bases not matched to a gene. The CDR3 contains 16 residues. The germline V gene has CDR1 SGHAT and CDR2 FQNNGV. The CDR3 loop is CASRWTGTGSWETQYF. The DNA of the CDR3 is TGTGCCAGCAGGTGGACGGGGACAGGGAGCTGGGAGACCCAGTACTTC.

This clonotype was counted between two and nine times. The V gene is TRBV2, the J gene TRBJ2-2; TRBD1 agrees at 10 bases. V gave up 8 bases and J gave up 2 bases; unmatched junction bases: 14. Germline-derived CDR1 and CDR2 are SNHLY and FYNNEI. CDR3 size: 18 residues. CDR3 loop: CASLSKDGTGENTGELFF. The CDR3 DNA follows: TGTGCCAGCCTAAGCAAAGACGGGACAGGGGAAAACACCGGGGAGCTGTTTTTT.

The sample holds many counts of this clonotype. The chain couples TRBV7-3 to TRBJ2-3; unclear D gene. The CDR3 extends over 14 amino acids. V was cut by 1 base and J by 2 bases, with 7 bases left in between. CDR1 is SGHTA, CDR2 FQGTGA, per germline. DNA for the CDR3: TGTGCCAGCAGCTTAAACGGGCACACAGATACGCAGTATTTT. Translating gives CASSLNGHTDTQYF. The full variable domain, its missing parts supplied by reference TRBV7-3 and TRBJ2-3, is GAGVSQTPSNKVTEKGKYVELRCDPISGHTALYWYRQSLGQGPEFLIYFQGTGAADDSGLPNDRFFAVRPEGSVSTLKIQRTERGDSAVYLCASSLNGHTDTQYFGPGTRLTVL.

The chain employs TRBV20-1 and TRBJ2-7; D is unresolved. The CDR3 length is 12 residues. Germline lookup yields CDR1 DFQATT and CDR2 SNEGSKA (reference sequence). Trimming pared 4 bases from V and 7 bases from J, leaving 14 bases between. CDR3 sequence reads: CSATPLRAEQYF. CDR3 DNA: TGCAGTGCTACCCCTCTCCGCGCTGAGCAGTACTTC.

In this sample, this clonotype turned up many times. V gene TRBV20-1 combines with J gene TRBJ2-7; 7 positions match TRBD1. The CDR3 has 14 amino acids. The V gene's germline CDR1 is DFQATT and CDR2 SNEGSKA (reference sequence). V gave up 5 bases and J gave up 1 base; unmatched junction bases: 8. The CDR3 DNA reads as TGCAGTGCTCAAACACCACAGGGGTCCTACGAGCAGTACTTC. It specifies CSAQTPQGSYEQYF.

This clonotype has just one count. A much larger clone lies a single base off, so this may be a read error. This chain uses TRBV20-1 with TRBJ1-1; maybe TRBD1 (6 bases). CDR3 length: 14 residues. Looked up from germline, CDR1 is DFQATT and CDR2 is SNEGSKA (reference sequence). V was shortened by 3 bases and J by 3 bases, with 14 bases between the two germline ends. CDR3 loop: CSARQGPKDTEAFF. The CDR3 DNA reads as TGCAGTGCTAGGCAGGGGCCTAAGGACACTGAAGCTTTCTTT.

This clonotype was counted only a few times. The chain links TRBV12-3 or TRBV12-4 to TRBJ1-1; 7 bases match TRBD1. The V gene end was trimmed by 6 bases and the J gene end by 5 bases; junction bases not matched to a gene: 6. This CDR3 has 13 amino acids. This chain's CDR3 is CASSPTGVTEAFF. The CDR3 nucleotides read TGTGCCAGCAGCCCTACAGGGGTTACTGAAGCTTTCTTT.

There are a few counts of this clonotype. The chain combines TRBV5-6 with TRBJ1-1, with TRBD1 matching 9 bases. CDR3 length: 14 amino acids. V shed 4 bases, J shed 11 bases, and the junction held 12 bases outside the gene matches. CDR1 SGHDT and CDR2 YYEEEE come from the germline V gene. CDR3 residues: CASSLRNRGQTAFF. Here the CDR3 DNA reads TGTGCCAGCAGCCTCCGGAACAGGGGGCAGACGGCTTTCTTT.

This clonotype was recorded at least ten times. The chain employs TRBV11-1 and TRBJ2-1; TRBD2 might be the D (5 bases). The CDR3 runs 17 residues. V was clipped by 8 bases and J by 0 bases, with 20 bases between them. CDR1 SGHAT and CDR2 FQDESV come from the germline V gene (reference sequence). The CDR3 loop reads CASLGKSGISSYNEQFF. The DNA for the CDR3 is TGTGCCAGCCTGGGAAAAAGCGGAATCAGCTCCTACAATGAGCAGTTCTTC.

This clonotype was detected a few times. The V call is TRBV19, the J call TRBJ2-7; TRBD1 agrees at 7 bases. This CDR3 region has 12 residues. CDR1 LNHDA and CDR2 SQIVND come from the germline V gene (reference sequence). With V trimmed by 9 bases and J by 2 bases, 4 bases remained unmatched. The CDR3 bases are TGTGCCAGAGGACAGGAAACCTACGAGCAGTACTTC. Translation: CARGQETYEQYF.

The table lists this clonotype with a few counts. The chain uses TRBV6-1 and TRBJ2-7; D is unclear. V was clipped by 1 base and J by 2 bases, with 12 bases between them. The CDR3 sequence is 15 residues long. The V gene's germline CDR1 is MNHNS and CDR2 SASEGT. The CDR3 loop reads CASSEERQFTYEQYF. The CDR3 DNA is TGTGCCAGCAGTGAAGAACGGCAGTTTACCTACGAGCAGTACTTC.

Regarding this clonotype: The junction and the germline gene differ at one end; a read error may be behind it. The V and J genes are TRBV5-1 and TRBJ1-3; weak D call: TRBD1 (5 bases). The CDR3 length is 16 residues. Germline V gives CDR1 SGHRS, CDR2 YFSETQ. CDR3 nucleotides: TGCGCCAGCAGCTTGGCGGGACCATCCTTGGGAAACACCATGTATTTT. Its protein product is CASSLAGPSLGNTMYF.

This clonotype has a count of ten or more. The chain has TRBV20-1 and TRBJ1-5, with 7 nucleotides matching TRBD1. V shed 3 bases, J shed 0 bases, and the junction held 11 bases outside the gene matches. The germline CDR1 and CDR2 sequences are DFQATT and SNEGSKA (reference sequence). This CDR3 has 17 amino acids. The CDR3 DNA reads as TGCAGTGCTAGCGGCTTTGGGGCAGGGGGTAGCAATCAGCCCCAGCATTTT. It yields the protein CSASGFGAGGSNQPQHF.

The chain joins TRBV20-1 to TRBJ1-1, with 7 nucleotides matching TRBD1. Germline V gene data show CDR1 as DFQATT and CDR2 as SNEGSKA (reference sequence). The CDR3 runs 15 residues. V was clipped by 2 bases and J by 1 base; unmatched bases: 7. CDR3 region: CSARPRQGGNTEAFF. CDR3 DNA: TGCAGTGCTAGACCCCGACAGGGAGGGAACACTGAAGCTTTCTTT.

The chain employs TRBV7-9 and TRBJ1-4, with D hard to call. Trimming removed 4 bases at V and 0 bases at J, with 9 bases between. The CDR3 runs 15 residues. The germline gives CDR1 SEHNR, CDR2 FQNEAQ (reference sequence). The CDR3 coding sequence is TGTGCCAGCAGCTCCGGTCGATCAACTAATGAAAAACTGTTTTTT. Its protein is CASSSGRSTNEKLFF.

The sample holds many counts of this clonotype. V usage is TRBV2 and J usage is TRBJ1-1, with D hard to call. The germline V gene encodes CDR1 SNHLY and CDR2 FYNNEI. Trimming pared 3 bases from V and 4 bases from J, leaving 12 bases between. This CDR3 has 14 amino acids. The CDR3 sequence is CASSEFRVATEAFF. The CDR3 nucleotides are TGTGCCAGCAGTGAGTTCCGGGTAGCCACTGAAGCTTTCTTT.

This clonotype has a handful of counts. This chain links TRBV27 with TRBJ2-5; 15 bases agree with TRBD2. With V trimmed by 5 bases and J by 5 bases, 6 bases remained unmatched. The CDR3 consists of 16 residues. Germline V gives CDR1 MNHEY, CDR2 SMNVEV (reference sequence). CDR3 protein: CASSPRTSGRGETQYF. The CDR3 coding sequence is TGTGCCAGCAGTCCGCGGACTAGCGGGAGGGGGGAGACCCAGTACTTC.

CDR3 coding DNA: TGTGCCAGCCAGAGACAGGGGGCGGAGACAGATACGCAGTATTTT. Translating it yields CASQRQGAETDTQYF. The chain is built from TRBV2 and TRBJ2-3; 10 nucleotides align to TRBD1. V was clipped by 8 bases and J by 3 bases; unmatched bases: 8. The CDR3 covers 15 residues. Germline CDR1 and CDR2: SNHLY and FYNNEI.

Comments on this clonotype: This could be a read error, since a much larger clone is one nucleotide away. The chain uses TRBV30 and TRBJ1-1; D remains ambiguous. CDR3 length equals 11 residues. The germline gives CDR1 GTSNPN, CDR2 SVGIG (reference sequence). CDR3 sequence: CAWSATLETFF. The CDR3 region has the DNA TGTGCCTGGAGTGCTACCCTTGAAACTTTCTTT.

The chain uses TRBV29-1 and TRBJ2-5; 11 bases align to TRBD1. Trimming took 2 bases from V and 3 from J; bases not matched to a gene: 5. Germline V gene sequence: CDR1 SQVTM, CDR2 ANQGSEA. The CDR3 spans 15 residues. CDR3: CSVEQDRGREETQYF. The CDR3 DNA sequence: TGCAGCGTTGAACAGGACAGGGGGCGGGAAGAGACCCAGTACTTC.

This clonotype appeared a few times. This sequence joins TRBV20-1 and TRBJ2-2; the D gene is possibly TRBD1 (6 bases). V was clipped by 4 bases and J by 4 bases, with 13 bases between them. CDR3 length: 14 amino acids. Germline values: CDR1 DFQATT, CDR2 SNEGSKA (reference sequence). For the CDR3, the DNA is TGCAGTGCTATGGACAGATCGACCACCGGGGAGCTGTTTTTT. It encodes CSAMDRSTTGELFF.

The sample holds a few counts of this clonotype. DNA of the CDR3: TGTGCCAGCAGTTACCGGGGCCCCTTCTATGGCTACACCTTC. Protein: CASSYRGPFYGYTF. V usage is TRBV6-2 or TRBV6-3 and J usage is TRBJ1-2; D perhaps matches TRBD1 (5 bases). The V gene lost 2 bases and the J gene lost 4 bases, with 11 bases spanning the gap. Germline CDR1 is MNHEY and CDR2 is SVGEGT. There are 14 residues in the CDR3.

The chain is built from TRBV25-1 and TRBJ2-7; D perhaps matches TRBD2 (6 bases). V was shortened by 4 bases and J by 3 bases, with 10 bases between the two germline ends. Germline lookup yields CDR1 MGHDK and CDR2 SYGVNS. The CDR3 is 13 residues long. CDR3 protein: CASSVTRGYEQYF. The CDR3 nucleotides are TGTGCCAGCAGTGTAACGCGGGGCTACGAGCAGTACTTC.

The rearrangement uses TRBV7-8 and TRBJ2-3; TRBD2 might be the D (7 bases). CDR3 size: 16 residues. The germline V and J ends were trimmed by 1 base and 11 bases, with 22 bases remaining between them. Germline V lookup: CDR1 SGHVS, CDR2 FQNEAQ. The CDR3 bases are TGTGCCAGCAGCTTAGAAGGGAGGAGGGGGGGCGGGGAGCAGTATTTT. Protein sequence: CASSLEGRRGGGEQYF.

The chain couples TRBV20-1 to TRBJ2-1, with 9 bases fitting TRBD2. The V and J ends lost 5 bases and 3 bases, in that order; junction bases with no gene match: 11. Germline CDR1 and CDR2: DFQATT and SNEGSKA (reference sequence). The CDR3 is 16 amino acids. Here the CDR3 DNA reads TGCAGTGCTGACATAGGCGGGGGGGACCTCTACAATGAGCAGTTCTTC. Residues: CSADIGGGDLYNEQFF.